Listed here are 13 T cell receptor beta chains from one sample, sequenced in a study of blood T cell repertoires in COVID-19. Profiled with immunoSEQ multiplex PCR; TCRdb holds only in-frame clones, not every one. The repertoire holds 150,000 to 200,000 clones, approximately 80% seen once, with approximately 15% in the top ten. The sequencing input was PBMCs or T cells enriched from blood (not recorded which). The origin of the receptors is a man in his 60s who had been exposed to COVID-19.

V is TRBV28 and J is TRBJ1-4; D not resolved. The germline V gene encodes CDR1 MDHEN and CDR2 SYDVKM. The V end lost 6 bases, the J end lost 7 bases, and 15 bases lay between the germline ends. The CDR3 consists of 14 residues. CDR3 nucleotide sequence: TGTGCCAGCAGACCGGCGGGTAGCGTTGAAAAACTGTTTTTT. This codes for CASRPAGSVEKLFF.

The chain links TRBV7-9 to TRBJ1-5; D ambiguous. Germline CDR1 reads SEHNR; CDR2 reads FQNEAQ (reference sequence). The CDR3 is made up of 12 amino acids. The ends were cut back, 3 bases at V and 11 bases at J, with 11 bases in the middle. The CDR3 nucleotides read TGTGCCAGCAGCTTCCAAGGGCGGGCCCAGCATTTT. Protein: CASSFQGRAQHF.

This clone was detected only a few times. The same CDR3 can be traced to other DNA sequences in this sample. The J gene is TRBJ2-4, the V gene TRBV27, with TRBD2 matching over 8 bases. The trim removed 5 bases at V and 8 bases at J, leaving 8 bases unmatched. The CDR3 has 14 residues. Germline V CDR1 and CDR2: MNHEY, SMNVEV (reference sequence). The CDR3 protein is CASSGTSQGYIQYF. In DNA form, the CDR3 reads TGTGCCAGCAGTGGGACTAGTCAAGGTTACATTCAGTACTTC.

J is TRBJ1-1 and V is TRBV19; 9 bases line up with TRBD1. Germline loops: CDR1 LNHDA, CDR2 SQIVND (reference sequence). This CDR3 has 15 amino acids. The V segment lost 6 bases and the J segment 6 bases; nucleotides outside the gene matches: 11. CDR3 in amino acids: CASRLKPGQGAEAFF. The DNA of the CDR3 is TGTGCCAGTAGACTCAAACCGGGACAGGGCGCTGAAGCTTTCTTT.

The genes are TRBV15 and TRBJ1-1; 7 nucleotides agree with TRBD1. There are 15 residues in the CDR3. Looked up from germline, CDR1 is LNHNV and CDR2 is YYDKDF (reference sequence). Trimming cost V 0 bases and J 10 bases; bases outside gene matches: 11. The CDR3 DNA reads TGTGCCACCAGCAGAGACCTAGGGGGCACGGAGGCAGCTTTCTTT. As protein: CATSRDLGGTEAAFF.

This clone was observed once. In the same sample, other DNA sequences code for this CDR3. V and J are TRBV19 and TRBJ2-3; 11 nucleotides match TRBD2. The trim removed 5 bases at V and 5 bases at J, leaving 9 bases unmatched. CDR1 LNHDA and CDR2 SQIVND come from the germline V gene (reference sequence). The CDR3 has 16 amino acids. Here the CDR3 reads CASSLLAGGFGDTQYF. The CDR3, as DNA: TGTGCCAGTAGTCTTTTAGCGGGAGGGTTTGGAGATACGCAGTATTTT.

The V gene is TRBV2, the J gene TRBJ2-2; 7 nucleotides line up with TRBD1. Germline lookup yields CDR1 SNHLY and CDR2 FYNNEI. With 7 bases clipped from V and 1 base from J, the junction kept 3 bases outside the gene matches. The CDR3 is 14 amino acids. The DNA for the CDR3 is TGTGCCAGCAAGGGGGACAGGAACACCGGGGAGCTGTTTTTT. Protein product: CASKGDRNTGELFF.

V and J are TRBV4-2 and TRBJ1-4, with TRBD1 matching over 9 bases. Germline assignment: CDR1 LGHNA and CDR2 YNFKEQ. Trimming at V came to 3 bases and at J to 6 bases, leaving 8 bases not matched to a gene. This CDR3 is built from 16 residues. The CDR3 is CASSQDPGQGYEKLFF. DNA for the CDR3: TGTGCCAGCAGCCAGGACCCGGGACAGGGTTATGAAAAACTGTTTTTT.

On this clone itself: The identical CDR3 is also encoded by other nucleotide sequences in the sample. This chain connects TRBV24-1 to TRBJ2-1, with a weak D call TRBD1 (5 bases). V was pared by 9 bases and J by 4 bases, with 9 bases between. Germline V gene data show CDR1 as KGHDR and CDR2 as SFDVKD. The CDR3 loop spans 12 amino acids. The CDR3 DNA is TGTGCCACCTCCCAGGGTTACAATGAGCAGTTCTTC. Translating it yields CATSQGYNEQFF.

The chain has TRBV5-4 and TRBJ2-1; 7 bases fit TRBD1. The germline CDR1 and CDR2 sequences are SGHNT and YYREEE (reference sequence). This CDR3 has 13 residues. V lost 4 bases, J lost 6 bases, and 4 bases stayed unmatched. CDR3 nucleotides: TGTGCCAGCAGCAGGGGGCCCGGCAATGAGCAGTTCTTC. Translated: CASSRGPGNEQFF.

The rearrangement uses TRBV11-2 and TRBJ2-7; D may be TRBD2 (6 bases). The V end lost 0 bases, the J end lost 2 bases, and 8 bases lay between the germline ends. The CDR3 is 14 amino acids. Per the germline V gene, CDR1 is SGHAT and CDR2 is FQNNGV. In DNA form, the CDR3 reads TGTGCCAGCAGCTTAGAGCGGGGAACCTACGAGCAGTACTTC. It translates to CASSLERGTYEQYF.

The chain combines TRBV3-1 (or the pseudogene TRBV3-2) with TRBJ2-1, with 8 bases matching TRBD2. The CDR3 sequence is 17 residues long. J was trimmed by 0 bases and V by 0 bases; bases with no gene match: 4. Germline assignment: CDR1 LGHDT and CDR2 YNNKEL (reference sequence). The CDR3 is CASSQDVLAGSYNEQFF. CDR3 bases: TGTGCCAGCAGCCAAGATGTCCTAGCGGGCTCCTACAATGAGCAGTTCTTC.

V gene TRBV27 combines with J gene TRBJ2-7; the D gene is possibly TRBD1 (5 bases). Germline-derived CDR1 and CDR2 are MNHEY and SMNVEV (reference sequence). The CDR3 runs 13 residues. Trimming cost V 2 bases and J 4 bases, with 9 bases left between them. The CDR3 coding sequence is TGTGCCAGCAGTTTAGGCAGGGCTTACGAGCAGTACTTC. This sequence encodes CASSLGRAYEQYF.